Listed here are 28 T cell receptor beta chains from one sample, sequenced in a study of OX40 agonist ivuxolimab in advanced cancers. Sequencing used immunoSEQ multiplex PCR; TCRdb keeps in-frame clones, though not all of them. The data show 19,000 or so clones, with about 90% seen just once and 15% to 20% held by the top ten. The specimen comprised CD4+ or CD8+ T cells sorted from blood, sampled in a trial of the OX40 agonist ivuxolimab. Receptors were obtained from an adult with an advanced solid tumor such as melanoma, head and neck, liver or kidney cancer.

The chain couples TRBV27 to TRBJ1-2; D not certain. V was trimmed by 0 bases and J by 3 bases, leaving 8 bases between them. CDR1 is MNHEY, CDR2 SMNVEV, per germline (reference sequence). The CDR3 covers 14 residues. The CDR3 reads CASSLSTADYGYTF. The CDR3 DNA follows: TGTGCCAGCAGTTTATCGACGGCAGACTATGGCTACACCTTC.

The rearrangement links TRBV9 to TRBJ2-2; D is possibly TRBD1 (6 bases). From germline, CDR1 is SGDLS and CDR2 YYNGEE. The V gene lost 3 bases and the J gene lost 5 bases, with 11 bases spanning the gap. The CDR3 loop spans 14 amino acids. CDR3 nucleotide sequence: TGTGCCAGCAGCGGGTCTAGGGGGACCGGGGAGCTGTTTTTT. This sequence encodes CASSGSRGTGELFF.

CDR3 sequence (DNA): TGTGCCAGCACCCCGGACTTTAGCTCCTACAATGAGCAGTTCTTC. Its translation is CASTPDFSSYNEQFF. The rearrangement uses TRBV6-5 and TRBJ2-1; possibly TRBD2 for D (5 bases). Trimming took off 7 bases at V and 0 bases at J, with 13 bases between the two ends. CDR1 is MNHEY, CDR2 SVGAGI, per germline. The CDR3 is 15 residues long.

The chain recombines TRBV5-1 with TRBJ1-4; no firm D call. The length of the CDR3 is 16 residues. Per germline, CDR1 SGHRS and CDR2 YFSETQ. Trimming took off 5 bases at V and 0 bases at J, with 14 bases between the two ends. The DNA for the CDR3 is TGCGCCAGCAGGCCAGTCGTGGAGCCAACTAATGAAAAACTGTTTTTT. Translating gives CASRPVVEPTNEKLFF.

This clone has a single count. The gene calls are TRBV9 and TRBJ1-3; 7 nucleotides align to TRBD1. The CDR3 has 15 residues. J gave up 4 bases and V 0 bases, and 4 bases lay outside the gene matches. Germline CDR1 SGDLS, CDR2 YYNGEE. DNA for the CDR3: TGTGCCAGCAGCGTAGCTGGGGACAGAGGAAACACCATATATTTT. Protein: CASSVAGDRGNTIYF. Supplemented by reference TRBV9 and TRBJ1-3, the full variable domain reads DSGVTQTPKHLITATGQRVTLRCSPRSGDLSVYWYQQSLDQGLQFLIQYYNGEERAKGNILERFSAQQFPDLHSELNLSSLELGDSALYFCASSVAGDRGNTIYFGEGSWLTVV.

This chain connects TRBV14 to TRBJ1-1, with D possibly being TRBD1 (5 bases). V was clipped by 6 bases and J by 4 bases, with 15 bases between them. CDR1 is SGHDN and CDR2 is FVKESK in the germline V gene. There are 14 residues in the CDR3. The CDR3 sequence: CASSDGPGGTEAFF. The CDR3 DNA follows: TGTGCCAGCAGTGACGGCCCGGGGGGCACTGAAGCTTTCTTT. Complete variable domain (other parts from reference TRBV14 and TRBJ1-1): EAGVTQFPSHSVIEKGQTVTLRCDPISGHDNLYWYRRVMGKEIKFLLHFVKESKQDESGMPNNRFLAERTGGTYSTLKVQPAELEDSGVYFCASSDGPGGTEAFFGQGTRLTVV.

The chain links TRBV5-4 to TRBJ2-1, with D possibly TRBD1 on 6 matching bases. CDR1 is SGHNT, CDR2 YYREEE, per germline (reference sequence). The V and J ends lost 0 bases and 8 bases respectively, with 6 bases between them. This CDR3 comprises 12 residues. The chain's CDR3 is CASSLEGDEQFF. Written as DNA, the CDR3 is TGTGCCAGCAGCTTGGAGGGGGATGAGCAGTTCTTC.

The CDR3 loop is CASSLDRQEGTQYF. The CDR3 region has the DNA TGCGCCAGCAGCTTGGACCGACAGGAAGGGACCCAGTACTTC. The chain employs TRBV5-1 and TRBJ2-5; perhaps TRBD1 as D (6 bases). Germline V gene sequence: CDR1 SGHRS, CDR2 YFSETQ. V was cut by 0 bases and J by 7 bases, with 13 bases left in between. The CDR3 contains 14 residues.

The chain carries TRBV5-4 and TRBJ2-7; D not certain. V was cut by 2 bases and J by 5 bases, with 11 bases left in between. CDR1 is SGHNT, CDR2 YYREEE, per germline (reference sequence). This CDR3 spans 13 amino acids. CDR3 DNA sequence: TGTGCCAGCAGCTTCCAGAGGCTCGACGAGCAGTACTTC. It codes for CASSFQRLDEQYF.

The chain employs TRBV7-8 and TRBJ2-3, with D uncertain. Between the trimmed V and J ends, which lost 4 bases and 3 bases, there was a span of 11 bases. Germline V gene data show CDR1 as SGHVS and CDR2 as FQNEAQ. CDR3 length: 14 residues. CDR3 protein: CASSSYLVTDTQYF. In DNA, the CDR3 is TGTGCCAGCAGCTCGTATCTAGTGACAGATACGCAGTATTTT.

The V call is TRBV6-1, the J call TRBJ2-7, with TRBD2 matching over 10 bases. This CDR3 has 14 residues. Germline V gene lookup returns CDR1 MNHNS and CDR2 SASEGT. The ends lost 5 bases at V and 5 bases at J; junction bases unmatched: 6. The CDR3 reads CASSIGTSADEQYF. The CDR3 coding sequence is TGTGCCAGCAGTATCGGGACTAGCGCCGACGAGCAGTACTTC.

The rearrangement links TRBV25-1 to TRBJ1-3; D gene uncertain. CDR1 and CDR2 from the germline V gene are MGHDK and SYGVNS. The CDR3 runs 14 residues. V lost 3 bases to trimming and J lost 0 bases, with 6 bases between them. The CDR3 DNA is TGTGCCAGCAGTGACTTCCACTCTGGAAACACCATATATTTT. Translation gives CASSDFHSGNTIYF.

This clone appeared a single time. The V gene is TRBV21-1, the J gene TRBJ2-4; the table calls TRBD1, which could not be checked here. TRBV21-1 is a recognized pseudogene. This CDR3 has 21 residues. The CDR3 DNA reads TGTGCCAGCAGCAACACTCGGGGACAGGTGGCTCTCATTCTAGCCAAAAACATTCAGTACTTC. This gives the protein CASSNTRGQVALILAKNIQYF.

This chain joins TRBV11-2 and TRBJ2-2, with TRBD2 matching over 9 bases. This CDR3 region has 17 residues. V dropped 4 bases and J dropped 7; count of bases not matched to a gene: 13. The germline gives CDR1 SGHAT, CDR2 FQNNGV. The CDR3 spells CASSSIRAGGPSGELFF. As DNA, the CDR3 is TGTGCCAGCAGCTCCATTCGGGCGGGGGGGCCGAGCGGGGAGCTGTTTTTT.

The chain links TRBV11-2 to TRBJ2-7; 13 bases map to TRBD2. V trimming: 2 bases; J trimming: 5 bases; junction bases outside the gene matches: 12. Germline assignment: CDR1 SGHAT and CDR2 FQNNGV. This CDR3 has 18 amino acids. The CDR3 DNA reads as TGTGCCAGCAGCTTATTGGAGGGGGGACTAGCGGGACAGCACGAGCAGTACTTC. This encodes CASSLLEGGLAGQHEQYF.

V and J are TRBV5-4 and TRBJ1-2, with unresolved D. Germline CDR1 reads SGHNT; CDR2 reads YYREEE (reference sequence). The CDR3 runs to 14 residues. V gave up 2 bases and J gave up 6 bases, with 14 bases separating them. The DNA for the CDR3 is TGTGCCAGCAGCTTCGGCCAGCGGTCGGATGGCTACACCTTC. Translated, it gives CASSFGQRSDGYTF.

Only a few counts were recorded for this clone. CDR3 nucleotides: TGCGCCAGCAGCCAAGATAAGGGGAGAGAAGCTTTCTTT. As protein: CASSQDKGREAFF. The rearrangement uses TRBV4-1 and TRBJ1-1, with D perhaps TRBD1 (5 bases). The V gene lost 0 bases and the J gene lost 8 bases, with 10 bases spanning the gap. CDR1 and CDR2 from the germline V gene are MGHRA and YSYEKL. This CDR3 is 13 amino acids long.

This clone came up a few times. The rearrangement links TRBV4-3 to TRBJ1-1; D perhaps matches TRBD1 (5 bases). This CDR3 spans 13 amino acids. From germline, CDR1 is LGHNA and CDR2 YSLEER. Trimming took off 3 bases at V and 3 bases at J, with 8 bases between the two ends. The CDR3: CASSHDRYTEAFF. CDR3 bases: TGCGCCAGCAGCCACGACAGATACACTGAAGCTTTCTTT.

The chain recombines TRBV6-4 with TRBJ2-1; D is unresolved. This CDR3 has 14 residues. Trimming left V 9 bases short and J 3 bases short, with 15 bases between. Germline V gene data show CDR1 as MRHNA and CDR2 as SNTAGT. The CDR3 DNA is TGTGCCAGTAGGGTAGAGGAATTCTACAATGAGCAGTTCTTC. Translating gives CASRVEEFYNEQFF.

The chain carries TRBV7-8 and TRBJ2-3; 15 nucleotides line up with TRBD2. The CDR3 is made up of 16 amino acids. Losses at the gene ends were 5 bases for V and 4 bases for J; bases not matched to a gene: 4. Germline V gene data show CDR1 as SGHVS and CDR2 as FQNEAQ. The CDR3 region has the DNA TGTGCCAGCAGCCGGACTAGCGGGGGGGCTGCAGATACGCAGTATTTT. Translating it yields CASSRTSGGAADTQYF.

The chain employs TRBV7-9 and TRBJ2-2, with a possible D match to TRBD2 (5 bases). Germline loops: CDR1 SEHNR, CDR2 FQNEAQ (reference sequence). This CDR3 contains 15 residues. V gave up 1 base and J gave up 1 base, with 7 bases separating them. This CDR3 is CASSLDGENTGELFF. DNA for the CDR3: TGTGCCAGCAGCTTAGACGGGGAGAACACCGGGGAGCTGTTTTTT. Looking up the rest from reference TRBV7-9 and TRBJ2-2 gives the full variable domain: DTGVSQNPRHKITKRGQNVTFRCDPISEHNRLYWYRQTLGQGPEFLTYFQNEAQLEKSRLLSDRFSAERPKGSFSTLEIQRTEQGDSAMYLCASSLDGENTGELFFGEGSRLTVL.

This clone was seen once. The chain couples TRBV7-9 to TRBJ2-5, with TRBD1 matching 10 bases. J gave up 4 bases and V 5 bases, and 7 bases lay outside the gene matches. This CDR3 spans 15 amino acids. The germline V gene encodes CDR1 SEHNR and CDR2 FQNEAQ (reference sequence). In nucleotides, the CDR3 is TGTGCCAGCAGCCCGACCTGGGACAGGGGAGAGACCCAGTACTTC. This gives the protein CASSPTWDRGETQYF.

A single count supports this clone. The chain uses TRBV7-3 and TRBJ2-3; 12 bases are a match to TRBD2. The germline gives CDR1 SGHTA, CDR2 FQGTGA. V trimming: 5 bases; J trimming: 3 bases; junction bases outside the gene matches: 3. CDR3 length: 15 amino acids. In nucleotides, the CDR3 is TGTGCCAGCAGCGTTACTAGCGGGAGGACAGATACGCAGTATTTT. Its translation: CASSVTSGRTDTQYF.

This rearrangement joins TRBV5-1 to TRBJ2-2; TRBD2 matches 10 bases. V lost 6 bases, J lost 4 bases, and 3 bases stayed unmatched. Germline V lookup: CDR1 SGHRS, CDR2 YFSETQ. The CDR3 has 14 residues. CDR3 region: CASIPSGGTGELFF. CDR3 sequence (DNA): TGCGCCAGCATCCCTAGCGGGGGCACCGGGGAGCTGTTTTTT.

The rearrangement joins TRBV29-1 to TRBJ2-5, with 10 bases identical to TRBD2. J was trimmed by 4 bases and V by 5 bases; bases with no gene match: 7. This CDR3 spans 14 amino acids. The germline V gene encodes CDR1 SQVTM and CDR2 ANQGSEA. The CDR3 sequence: CSVLGLAGAETQYF. The CDR3 nucleotides read TGCAGCGTTCTTGGGCTAGCGGGAGCAGAGACCCAGTACTTC.

This clone was found a few times. The chain uses TRBV5-1 and TRBJ2-5; 7 bases line up with TRBD2. The CDR3 is 14 residues long. Germline trimming cut 4 bases from V and 4 bases from J; bases unmatched to any gene: 7. Germline CDR1 reads SGHRS; CDR2 reads YFSETQ. This CDR3 is CASSGDYRGETQYF. CDR3 nucleotides: TGCGCCAGCAGCGGGGACTATAGGGGAGAGACCCAGTACTTC.

V is TRBV7-2 and J is TRBJ2-5; 8 bases map to TRBD1. Germline CDR1 SGHTA, CDR2 FQGNSA. This CDR3 is built from 15 residues. After removal of 5 bases from V and 4 bases from J, the junction contained 9 bases not matched to a gene. CDR3 DNA sequence: TGTGCCAGCAGCAGGACAGGGCCTGTAGGAGAGACCCAGTACTTC. Translating gives CASSRTGPVGETQYF. Supplemented by reference TRBV7-2 and TRBJ2-5, the full variable domain reads GAGVSQSPSNKVTEKGKDVELRCDPISGHTALYWYRQSLGQGLEFLIYFQGNSAPDKSGLPSDRFSAERTGGSVSTLTIQRTQQEDSAVYLCASSRTGPVGETQYFGPGTRLLVL.

The chain uses TRBV7-3 and TRBJ2-5; 12 nucleotides agree with TRBD2. Germline trimming cut 5 bases from V and 4 bases from J; bases unmatched to any gene: 2. The CDR3 sequence is 14 residues long. CDR1 and CDR2 from the germline V gene are SGHTA and FQGTGA. Written as DNA, the CDR3 is TGTGCCAGCAGCACGGGACTAGCGGGAGAGACCCAGTACTTC. Amino acid sequence: CASSTGLAGETQYF.